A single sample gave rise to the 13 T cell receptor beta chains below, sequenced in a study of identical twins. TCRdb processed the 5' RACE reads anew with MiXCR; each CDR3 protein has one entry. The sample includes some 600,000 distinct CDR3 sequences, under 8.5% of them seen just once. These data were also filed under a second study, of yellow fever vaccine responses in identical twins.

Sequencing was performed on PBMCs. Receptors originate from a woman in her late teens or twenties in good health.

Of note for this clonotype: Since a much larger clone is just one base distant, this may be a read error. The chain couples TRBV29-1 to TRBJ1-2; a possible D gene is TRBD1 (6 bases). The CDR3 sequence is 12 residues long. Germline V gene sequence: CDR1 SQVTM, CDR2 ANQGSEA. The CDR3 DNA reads TGCAGCGTGTCAAAACAGGGATATGGCTTCACCTTC. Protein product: CSVSKQGYGFTF. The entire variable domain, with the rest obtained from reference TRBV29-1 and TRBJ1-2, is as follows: SAVISQKPSRDICQRGTSLTIQCQVDSQVTMMFWYRQQPGQSLTLIATANQGSEATYESGFVIDKFPISRPNLTFSTLTVSNMSPEDSSIYLCSVSKQGYGFTFGSGTRLTVV.

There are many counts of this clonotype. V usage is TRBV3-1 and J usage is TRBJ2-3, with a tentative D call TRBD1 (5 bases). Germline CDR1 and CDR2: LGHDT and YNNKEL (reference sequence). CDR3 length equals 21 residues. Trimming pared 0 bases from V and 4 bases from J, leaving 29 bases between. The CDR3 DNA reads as TGTGCCAGCAGCCAAGAGGACACGCATGAATGGTGGGGCCAGCATCCAGATACGCAGTATTTT. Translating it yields CASSQEDTHEWWGQHPDTQYF.

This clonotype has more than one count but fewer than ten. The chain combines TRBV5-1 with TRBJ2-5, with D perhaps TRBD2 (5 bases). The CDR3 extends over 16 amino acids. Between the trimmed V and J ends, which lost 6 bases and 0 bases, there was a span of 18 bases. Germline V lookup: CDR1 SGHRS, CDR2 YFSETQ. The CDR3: CASTGGRASYQETQYF. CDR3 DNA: TGCGCCAGCACCGGAGGACGCGCCTCGTACCAAGAGACCCAGTACTTC.

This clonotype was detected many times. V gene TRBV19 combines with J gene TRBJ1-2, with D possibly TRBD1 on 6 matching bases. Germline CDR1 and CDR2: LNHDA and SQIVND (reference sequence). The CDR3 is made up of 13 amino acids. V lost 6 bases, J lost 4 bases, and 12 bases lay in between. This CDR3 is CASSSRQAYGYTF. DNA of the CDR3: TGTGCCAGTAGCAGTAGACAGGCCTATGGCTACACCTTC.

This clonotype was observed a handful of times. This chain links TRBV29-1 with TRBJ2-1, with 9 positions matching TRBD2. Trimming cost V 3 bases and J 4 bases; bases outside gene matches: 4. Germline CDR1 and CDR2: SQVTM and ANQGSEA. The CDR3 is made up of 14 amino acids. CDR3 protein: CSVERTSVYNEQFF. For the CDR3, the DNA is TGCAGCGTTGAGAGGACTAGCGTGTACAATGAGCAGTTCTTC.

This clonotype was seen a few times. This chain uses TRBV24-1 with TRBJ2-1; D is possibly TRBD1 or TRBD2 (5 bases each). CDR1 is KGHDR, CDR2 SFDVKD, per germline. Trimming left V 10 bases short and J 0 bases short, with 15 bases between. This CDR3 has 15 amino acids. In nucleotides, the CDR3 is TGTGCCACAGCACCCAGGGAGAGCTCCTACAATGAGCAGTTCTTC. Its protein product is CATAPRESSYNEQFF.

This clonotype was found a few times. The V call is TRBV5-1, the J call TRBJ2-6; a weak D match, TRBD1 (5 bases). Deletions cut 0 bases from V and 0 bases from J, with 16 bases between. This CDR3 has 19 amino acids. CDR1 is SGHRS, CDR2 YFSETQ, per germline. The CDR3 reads CASSLGQKFIVSGANVLTF. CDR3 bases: TGCGCCAGCAGCTTGGGACAGAAGTTCATCGTCTCTGGGGCCAACGTCCTGACTTTC. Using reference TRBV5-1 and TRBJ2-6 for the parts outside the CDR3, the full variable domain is KAGVTQTPRYLIKTRGQQVTLSCSPISGHRSVSWYQQTPGQGLQFLFEYFSETQRNKGNFPGRFSGRQFSNSRSEMNVSTLELGDSALYLCASSLGQKFIVSGANVLTFGAGSRLTVL.

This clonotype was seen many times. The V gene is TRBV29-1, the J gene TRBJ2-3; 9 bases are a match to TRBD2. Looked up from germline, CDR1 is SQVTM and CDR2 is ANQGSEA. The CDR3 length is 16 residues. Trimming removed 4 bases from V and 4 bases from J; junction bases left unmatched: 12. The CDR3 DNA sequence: TGCAGCGTTGTAGCGGGAGTTTACGAAGCCCCAGATACGCAGTATTTT. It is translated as CSVVAGVYEAPDTQYF.

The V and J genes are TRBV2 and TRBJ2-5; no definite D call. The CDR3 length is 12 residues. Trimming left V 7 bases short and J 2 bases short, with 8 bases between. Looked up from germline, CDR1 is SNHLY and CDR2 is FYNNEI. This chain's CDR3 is CASTRLQETQYF. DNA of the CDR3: TGTGCCAGCACGAGATTACAAGAGACCCAGTACTTC.

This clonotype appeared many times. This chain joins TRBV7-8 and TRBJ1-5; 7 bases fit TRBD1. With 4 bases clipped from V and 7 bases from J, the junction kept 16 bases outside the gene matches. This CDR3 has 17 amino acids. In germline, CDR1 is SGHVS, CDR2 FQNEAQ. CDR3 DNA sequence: TGTGCCAGCAGCTCCCAGGGGGGGGGGCCCTCGGGGCAGCCCCAGCATTTT. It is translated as CASSSQGGGPSGQPQHF. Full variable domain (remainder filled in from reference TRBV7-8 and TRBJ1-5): GAGVSQSPRYKVAKRGQDVALRCDPISGHVSLFWYQQALGQGPEFLTYFQNEAQLDKSGLPSDRFFAERPEGSVSTLKIQRTQQEDSAVYLCASSSQGGGPSGQPQHFGDGTRLSIL.

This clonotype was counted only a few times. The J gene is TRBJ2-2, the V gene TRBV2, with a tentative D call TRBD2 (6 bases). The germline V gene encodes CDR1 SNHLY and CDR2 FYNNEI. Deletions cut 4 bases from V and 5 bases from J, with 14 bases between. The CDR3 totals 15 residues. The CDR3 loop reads CASSAEGLDTGELFF. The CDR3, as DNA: TGTGCCAGCAGTGCGGAGGGGCTCGATACCGGGGAGCTGTTTTTT.

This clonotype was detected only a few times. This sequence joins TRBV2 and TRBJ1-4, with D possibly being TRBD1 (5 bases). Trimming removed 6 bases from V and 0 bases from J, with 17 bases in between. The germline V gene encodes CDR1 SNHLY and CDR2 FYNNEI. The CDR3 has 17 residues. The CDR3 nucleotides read TGTGCCAGCAGCCTTGGGAGGGGAGGATCAACTAATGAAAAACTGTTTTTT. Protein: CASSLGRGGSTNEKLFF.

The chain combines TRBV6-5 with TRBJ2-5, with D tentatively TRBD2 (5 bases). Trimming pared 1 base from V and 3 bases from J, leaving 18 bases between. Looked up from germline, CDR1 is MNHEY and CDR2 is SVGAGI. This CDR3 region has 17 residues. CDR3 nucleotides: TGTGCCAGCAGTTACTTTAGCGTTTCTACATCAAAAGAGACCCAGTACTTC. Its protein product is CASSYFSVSTSKETQYF.